This T cell receptor (beta chain) was sequenced during a study of tissue T cells after allogeneic stem cell transplantation. General study points: The patient cohort was small and clinically heterogeneous, with limited sampling depth. Tissue-detected TCR repertoire was only partly captured by blood and spleen T cells. Within patients, tissue anatomy strongly shaped TCR repertoire composition.

This clone was picked up one time. The antigen is not known. Trimming cost V 5 bases and J 6 bases, with 19 bases left between them. The germline gives CDR1 SEHNR, CDR2 FQNEAQ (reference sequence). This CDR3 region has 15 residues. Profiled with immunoSEQ multiplex PCR; TCRdb holds only in-frame clones, not every one. The data hold about 10,000 clones, with around three fifths observed a single time. Non-transplant comparator patients with other cancers had at least five gastrointestinal samples and no known gastrointestinal disease. Source: tissue from the jejunum, taken at autopsy. This TCR derives from a woman aged 18 to 49 with breast cancer. The chain links TRBV7-9 to TRBJ1-2; no firm D call. CDR3 amino acids: CASSTDPRGSHGYTF. The CDR3 bases are TGTGCCAGCAGCACAGACCCGCGCGGGTCCCATGGCTACACCTTC.